This record looks at one T cell receptor (beta chain) sequence and its context. The data belong to a study of blood T cell repertoires in COVID-19. Study overall: Samples of COVID-19 (acute and convalescent) were obtained from the United States, Italy and Spain.

V gave up 5 bases and J gave up 5 bases, with 12 bases separating them. The CDR3 covers 13 residues. CDR1 and CDR2 (germline): SEHNR, FQNEAQ (reference sequence). Authors' analysis steps: Amplifying reference gene primers gave estimates of nucleated cell counts. TCRdb's table, derived via immunoSEQ multiplex PCR, lists solely in-frame clones and lacks some. The D gene and trimming were derived from the DNA, and the V and J assignments and clone size from that table. The table has some 200,000 clones, about 86% seen once. The specimen sequenced was peripheral blood. This rearrangement joins TRBV7-9 to TRBJ2-5; D may be TRBD1 (6 bases). The TCR sequence derives from a human donor with acute or convalescent COVID-19. The donor label of this sample is uncertain. CDR3 region: CASSQQGWETQYF. The DNA of the CDR3 is TGTGCCAGCAGCCAACAGGGTTGGGAGACCCAGTACTTC.